The 11 T cell receptor beta chains below were found in one sample sequenced in a study of blood T cell repertoires in COVID-19. Some clones are missing from TCRdb's copy, which holds only in-frame ones; the method was immunoSEQ multiplex PCR. The table includes over 60,000 clones, roughly 80% detected once. The specimen sequenced was peripheral blood. These receptors were collected from a human donor in a cohort sampled during active COVID-19.

This clone was seen a few times. The rearrangement links TRBV2 to TRBJ2-7; D is unresolved. There are 13 residues in the CDR3. Germline values: CDR1 SNHLY, CDR2 FYNNEI. The V and J ends lost 3 bases and 6 bases respectively, with 12 bases between them. CDR3 loop: CASSDSRSGEQYF. The CDR3 region has the DNA TGTGCCAGCAGTGATTCCAGGTCCGGCGAGCAGTACTTC.

This clone was seen a handful of times. The rearrangement links TRBV2 to TRBJ2-7, with TRBD1 matching over 7 bases. J was trimmed by 7 bases and V by 9 bases; bases with no gene match: 12. In germline, CDR1 is SNHLY, CDR2 FYNNEI. There are 13 residues in the CDR3. The CDR3 sequence: CASSPTGSGEQYF. The CDR3 DNA reads as TGTGCCAGTTCTCCGACAGGGTCGGGTGAGCAGTACTTC.

This clone has a handful of counts. This chain links TRBV11-2 with TRBJ1-6; D remains unclear. The length of the CDR3 is 14 residues. The germline CDR1 and CDR2 sequences are SGHAT and FQNNGV. V lost 5 bases, J lost 10 bases, and 15 bases lay in between. DNA for the CDR3: TGTGCCAGCAGCCCCGGGGAGGGTAGATCACCCCTCCACTTT. This encodes CASSPGEGRSPLHF.

This rearrangement joins TRBV6-1 to TRBJ1-3, with TRBD1 identical over 7 bases. The V gene end was trimmed by 3 bases and the J gene end by 8 bases; junction bases not matched to a gene: 19. This CDR3 has 18 amino acids. CDR1 is MNHNS, CDR2 SASEGT, per germline. CDR3 DNA sequence: TGTGCCAGCAGTGAGTCCCCAGAACACAGGGGCCGAAGGCACACCATATATTTT. The encoded protein is CASSESPEHRGRRHTIYF.

This sequence joins TRBV4-1 and TRBJ2-7; 8 bases line up with TRBD1. V lost 4 bases and J lost 0; bases outside the gene matches: 5. The CDR3 consists of 15 residues. Germline V gene data show CDR1 as MGHRA and CDR2 as YSYEKL. In nucleotides, the CDR3 is TGCGCCAGCAGCCGCCTGGACAGGGCCTCCTACGAGCAGTACTTC. Protein: CASSRLDRASYEQYF.

The gene calls are TRBV5-1 and TRBJ2-3; tentatively, D is TRBD2 (6 bases). Per germline, CDR1 SGHRS and CDR2 YFSETQ. This CDR3 is 16 amino acids long. With 2 bases removed from V and 2 bases from J, the gap between germline ends came to 15 bases. The CDR3 protein is CASSLVGLDTTDTQYF. The CDR3 bases are TGCGCCAGCAGCTTAGTGGGACTCGATACCACAGATACGCAGTATTTT.

V gene TRBV6-6 combines with J gene TRBJ1-2; D call uncertain. Germline V lookup: CDR1 MNHNY, CDR2 SVGAGI (reference sequence). The CDR3 extends over 12 amino acids. The germline V and J ends were trimmed by 10 bases and 4 bases, with 13 bases remaining between them. DNA of the CDR3: TGTGCCATCTTCCATCCTAGCTATGGCTACACCTTC. Its translation is CAIFHPSYGYTF.

The CDR3 nucleotides read TGTGCCAGCAGCGTACAGCCGGCAGATACGCAGTATTTT. It codes for CASSVQPADTQYF. V gene TRBV7-3 combines with J gene TRBJ2-3, with D unclear. CDR1 and CDR2 (germline): SGHTA, FQGTGA. The CDR3 sequence is 13 residues long. Deletions cut 5 bases from V and 4 bases from J, with 10 bases between. Supplemented by reference TRBV7-3 and TRBJ2-3, the full variable domain reads GAGVSQTPSNKVTEKGKYVELRCDPISGHTALYWYRQSLGQGPEFLIYFQGTGAADDSGLPNDRFFAVRPEGSVSTLKIQRTERGDSAVYLCASSVQPADTQYFGPGTRLTVL.

The gene calls are TRBV7-2 and TRBJ1-5; possible D gene TRBD1, 5 bases. Germline CDR1 is SGHTA and CDR2 is FQGNSA. V shed 3 bases and J shed 6 bases, with 12 bases lying between them. CDR3 size: 14 residues. CDR3 coding DNA: TGTGCCAGCAGCTTGCCGGACACCTTTCAGCCCCAGCATTTT. Its translation: CASSLPDTFQPQHF. The full variable domain, its missing parts supplied by reference TRBV7-2 and TRBJ1-5, is GAGVSQSPSNKVTEKGKDVELRCDPISGHTALYWYRQSLGQGLEFLIYFQGNSAPDKSGLPSDRFSAERTGGSVSTLTIQRTQQEDSAVYLCASSLPDTFQPQHFGDGTRLSIL.

This clone was found once. V usage is TRBV7-3 and J usage is TRBJ2-1; 8 nucleotides match TRBD2. The V gene's germline CDR1 is SGHTA and CDR2 FQGTGA. The V and J ends lost 4 bases and 2 bases, in that order; junction bases with no gene match: 4. The CDR3 length is 15 residues. Here the CDR3 DNA reads TGTGCCAGCAGCTCCCAGCGGGGGACCTACAATGAGCAGTTCTTC. This codes for CASSSQRGTYNEQFF.

This chain joins TRBV2 and TRBJ2-1; 7 bases align to TRBD2. Trimming took 9 bases from V and 9 from J; bases not matched to a gene: 14. Germline V gene data show CDR1 as SNHLY and CDR2 as FYNNEI. This CDR3 has 14 residues. The CDR3 DNA sequence: TGTGCCAGTCCCCGGGCGGGGGTCGCGGGTGAGCAGTTCTTC. It specifies CASPRAGVAGEQFF.